This is a list of T cell receptor beta chains from one sample in a study of T cell repertoires in cytomegalovirus infection. TCRdb re-called the reads through MiXCR, storing one row per CDR3 protein. The profile shows some 180,000 distinct CDR3 sequences, roughly a sixth of them singletons. Sequenced sample: CD8+ T cells from PBMCs. Source of these receptors: a human donor in good health (CMV status not recorded). Some clones in this sample may be carry-over from other donors' samples. The CDR3 runs from the conserved cysteine through the conserved F or W. The D gene is left open where the match is weak. Only some rows state a clone size, as once, few, many or a class for expanded clones.

J gene: TRBJ2-5; V gene: TRBV13; clone size: many; D gene: NA; CDR3 protein: CASSSGRETQYF; CDR3 DNA: TGTGCCAGCAGCTCGGGAAGGGAGACCCAGTACTTC
J gene: TRBJ1-1; V gene: TRBV7-2; clone size: few; D gene: TRBD1; CDR3 protein: CASTTRGTGAFF; CDR3 DNA: TGTGCCAGCACCACCAGGGGGACGGGAGCTTTCTTT
J gene: TRBJ2-5; V gene: TRBV7-6; clone size: NA; D gene: NA; CDR3 protein: CASSPPPRGVEETQYF; CDR3 DNA: TGTGCCAGCAGCCCCCCGCCCAGGGGGGTCGAGGAGACCCAGTACTTC
J gene: TRBJ2-7; V gene: TRBV27; clone size: few; D gene: TRBD1; CDR3 protein: CASSLRWSGGSEQYF; CDR3 DNA: TGTGCCAGCAGTTTACGGTGGTCAGGGGGCTCCGAGCAGTACTTC
J gene: TRBJ2-1; V gene: TRBV29-1; clone size: few; D gene: TRBD2; CDR3 protein: CSVEGVLAGGSNYEQFF; CDR3 DNA: TGCAGCGTTGAAGGCGTTCTAGCGGGGGGGTCTAATTATGAGCAGTTCTTC
J gene: TRBJ1-1; V gene: TRBV7-2; clone size: few; D gene: NA; CDR3 protein: CASSPRGREAFF; CDR3 DNA: TGTGCCAGCAGCCCTAGGGGCAGGGAGGCTTTCTTT
J gene: TRBJ2-7; V gene: TRBV2; clone size: NA; D gene: NA; CDR3 protein: CASKMRGTYEQYF; CDR3 DNA: TGTGCCAGCAAGATGAGGGGGACCTACGAGCAGTACTTC
J gene: TRBJ2-4; V gene: TRBV11-2; clone size: few; D gene: NA; CDR3 protein: CASSPGPSLGAKNIQYF; CDR3 DNA: TGTGCCAGCAGCCCGGGACCGAGCCTTGGGGCCAAAAACATTCAGTACTTC
J gene: TRBJ2-3; V gene: TRBV7-9; clone size: many; D gene: NA; CDR3 protein: CASSLPGSGTDTQYF; CDR3 DNA: TGTGCCAGCAGCTTACCGGGGAGCGGTACAGATACGCAGTATTTT
J gene: TRBJ2-1; V gene: TRBV28; clone size: few; D gene: TRBD1; CDR3 protein: CASSKTFGTGRSSYNEQFF; CDR3 DNA: TGTGCCAGCAGTAAAACTTTTGGGACAGGACGGAGCTCCTACAATGAGCAGTTCTTC